Listed below are T cell receptor beta chains from one sample, sequenced in a study of blood T cell repertoires in COVID-19. Some clones are missing from TCRdb's copy, which holds only in-frame ones; the method was immunoSEQ multiplex PCR. The sample gives about 210,000 clones, more than 75% of which show up once; 7% to 8.5% is in the top ten. Sequencing input: PBMCs or T cells enriched from blood (not recorded which). These receptors all stem from a man aged 25-45 years in a cohort exposed to, infected with or recovered from COVID-19 (not recorded which). CDR3s include the opening cysteine and the closing phenylalanine or tryptophan. The order of the fields is clone size, V gene, J gene, D gene, CDR3 protein, CDR3 DNA. A D gene is named only where the DNA matches it firmly. Expanded clones are given a class, and other clones once, few, many or no size at all.

>.|TRBV28|TRBJ1-5|TRBD1
CASRGTGRVQPQHF
TGTGCCAGCAGGGGGACAGGTCGGGTACAGCCCCAGCATTTT
>few|TRBV13|TRBJ2-1|.
CASSLQRSSYNEQFF
TGTGCCAGCAGCCTTCAGCGAAGCTCCTACAATGAGCAGTTCTTC
>.|TRBV5-5|TRBJ2-7|TRBD1
CASSLFAGGEGEQYF
TGTGCCAGCAGCTTGTTTGCAGGGGGCGAGGGCGAGCAGTACTTC
>.|TRBV27|TRBJ1-2|.
CASSFQGYYGYTF
TGTGCCAGCAGTTTTCAGGGCTACTATGGCTACACCTTC
>once|TRBV5-6|TRBJ2-5|.
CASSLLGRGQETQYF
TGTGCCAGCAGCTTGTTAGGGCGGGGACAAGAGACCCAGTACTTC
>.|TRBV7-6|TRBJ2-2|TRBD2
CASSQRGGKGPGELFF
TGTGCCAGCAGCCAACGGGGGGGGAAAGGCCCCGGGGAGCTGTTTTTT
>.|TRBV4-1|TRBJ2-7|.
CASSLRTESYEQYF
TGCGCCAGCAGCCTCAGGACAGAATCCTACGAGCAGTACTTC
>.|TRBV11-3|TRBJ1-3|.
CASSAGQLGDTIYF
TGTGCCAGCAGCGCCGGACAGTTAGGCGACACCATATATTTT
>.|TRBV28|TRBJ2-1|.
CASGGYEYDEQFF
TGTGCCAGCGGTGGTTATGAGTACGATGAGCAGTTCTTC
>many|TRBV7-9|TRBJ2-6|.
CASSFKRRRFSGANVLTF
TGTGCCAGCAGCTTCAAGAGACGGAGGTTCTCTGGGGCCAACGTCCTGACTTTC
>.|TRBV4-3|TRBJ1-2|TRBD1
CASSQGTGDYGYTF
TGCGCCAGCAGCCAGGGGACAGGAGACTATGGCTACACCTTC
>.|TRBV27|TRBJ2-3|TRBD2
CASSLGLAGGLFSTDTQYF
TGTGCCAGCAGCCTCGGACTAGCGGGAGGGCTCTTTAGCACAGATACGCAGTATTTT
>.|TRBV14|TRBJ2-2|.
CASSQEGTHTGELFF
TGTGCCAGCAGCCAAGAAGGGACTCACACCGGGGAGCTGTTTTTT
>.|TRBV11-2|TRBJ1-1|.
CASSLVLGVTEAFF
TGTGCCAGCAGCTTAGTCCTAGGGGTCACTGAAGCTTTCTTT
>.|TRBV14|TRBJ2-1|.
CASSQDRGGFYNEQFF
TGTGCCAGCAGCCAGGATAGGGGAGGATTTTACAATGAGCAGTTCTTC
>.|TRBV25-1|TRBJ1-1|.
CASSESLRENTEAFF
TGTGCCAGCAGTGAATCTCTGAGGGAGAACACTGAAGCTTTCTTT
>.|TRBV6-2/TRBV6-3|TRBJ2-1|TRBD2
CASSAGLGGPEQFF
TGTGCCAGCAGTGCGGGACTAGGGGGGCCTGAGCAGTTCTTC
>.|TRBV7-4|TRBJ2-4|.
CASSLGLAKNIQYF
TGTGCCAGCAGCTTAGGACTAGCCAAAAACATTCAGTACTTC
>.|TRBV18|TRBJ1-6|.
CASSPGNSPLHF
TGTGCCAGCTCACCTGGCAATTCACCCCTCCACTTT
>.|TRBV13|TRBJ1-4|TRBD1
CASSLGRGRGEKLFF
TGTGCCAGCAGCTTAGGCAGGGGGCGAGGTGAAAAACTGTTTTTT
>.|TRBV14|TRBJ2-1|.
CASSQGLGWQEESYNEQFF
TGTGCCAGCAGCCAAGGTCTTGGATGGCAGGAGGAATCATACAATGAGCAGTTCTTC
>once|TRBV7-8|TRBJ2-7|TRBD2
CASSRTSGTVYEQYF
TGTGCCAGCAGCCGGACTAGCGGGACCGTCTACGAGCAGTACTTC
>few|TRBV28|TRBJ2-7|TRBD2
CASSSSGTPSYEQYF
TGTGCCAGCAGCTCGAGCGGGACCCCCTCCTACGAGCAGTACTTC
>.|TRBV2|TRBJ1-4|.
CASNRWSNEKLFF
TGTGCCAGCAATCGTTGGAGTAATGAAAAACTGTTTTTT
>.|TRBV6-5|TRBJ1-2|TRBD1
CASRGQGAGNYGYTF
TGTGCCAGCAGGGGTCAGGGGGCGGGTAACTATGGCTACACCTTC
>once|TRBV9|TRBJ2-1|TRBD1
CASSVTEPWDRGYNEQFF
TGTGCCAGCAGCGTAACCGAGCCCTGGGACAGGGGATACAATGAGCAGTTCTTC
>.|TRBV19|TRBJ2-7|TRBD2
CASSIGSGRISYEQYF
TGTGCCAGTAGTATCGGTAGCGGGAGGATCTCCTACGAGCAGTACTTC
>.|TRBV5-5|TRBJ1-2|.
CASSFGARYGYTF
TGTGCCAGCAGCTTTGGGGCACGTTATGGCTACACCTTC
>.|TRBV11-2|TRBJ2-1|TRBD2
CASSSSGRVNEQFF
TGTGCCAGCAGCTCTAGCGGGAGGGTTAATGAGCAGTTCTTC
>.|TRBV4-1|TRBJ1-1|.
CASSSGTSAEAFF
TGCGCCAGCAGCTCCGGGACTAGCGCTGAAGCTTTCTTT